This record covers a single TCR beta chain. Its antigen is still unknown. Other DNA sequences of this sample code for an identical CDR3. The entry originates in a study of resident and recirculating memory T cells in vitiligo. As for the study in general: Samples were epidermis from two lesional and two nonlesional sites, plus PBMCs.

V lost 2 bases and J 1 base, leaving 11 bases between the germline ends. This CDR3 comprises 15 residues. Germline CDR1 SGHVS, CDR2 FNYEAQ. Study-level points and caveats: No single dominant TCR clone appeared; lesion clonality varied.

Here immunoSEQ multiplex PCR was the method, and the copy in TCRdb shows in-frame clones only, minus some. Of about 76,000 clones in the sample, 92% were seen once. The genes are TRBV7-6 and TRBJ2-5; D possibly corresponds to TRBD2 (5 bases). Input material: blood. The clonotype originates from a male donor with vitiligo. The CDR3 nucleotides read TGTGCCAGCAGCTTAAGTAGAGGGTCCCAAGAGACCCAGTACTTC. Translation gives CASSLSRGSQETQYF.